The 13 T cell receptor beta chains reported below all come from one sample, sequenced in a study of blood T cell repertoires in COVID-19. Assay: immunoSEQ multiplex PCR; the TCRdb copy retains only in-frame clones and omits some. The sample carries around 280,000 clones, 86% recorded once. The sample comprised peripheral blood. These receptors were obtained from a woman aged 30 to 39 who had recovered from COVID-19.

The gene calls are TRBV11-2 and TRBJ1-2, with TRBD1 matching 7 bases. The germline V gene has CDR1 SGHAT and CDR2 FQNNGV. The CDR3 is 14 amino acids. Trimming at V came to 5 bases and at J to 7 bases, leaving 10 bases not matched to a gene. CDR3 residues: CASSNPGGGSGYTF. For the CDR3, the DNA is TGTGCCAGCAGCAACCCCGGAGGGGGCTCTGGCTACACCTTC.

The chain is built from TRBV6-5 and TRBJ1-2; tentative D call: TRBD1 (6 bases). The CDR3 covers 13 residues. V lost 6 bases and J lost 7, with 15 bases in between. Germline V gene sequence: CDR1 MNHEY, CDR2 SVGAGI. For the CDR3, the DNA is TGTGCCAGCAGCAACCGGGGGGCGGGTGGCTACACCTTC. It specifies CASSNRGAGGYTF.

V is TRBV6-5 and J is TRBJ2-7; 7 bases match TRBD1. Germline assignment: CDR1 MNHEY and CDR2 SVGAGI. The CDR3 runs to 15 residues. V was clipped by 6 bases and J by 0 bases; unmatched bases: 8. CDR3 sequence reads: CASRYRDSSSYEQYF. The DNA of the CDR3 is TGTGCCAGCAGATACCGGGACAGCAGCTCCTACGAGCAGTACTTC.

This chain connects TRBV7-8 to TRBJ2-7, with no clear D. The CDR3 loop spans 19 amino acids. The germline V gene encodes CDR1 SGHVS and CDR2 FQNEAQ. Trimming took 0 bases from V and 3 from J, leaving 24 bases between them. CDR3 protein: CASSLARDTNSKAGYEQYF. In DNA form, the CDR3 reads TGTGCCAGCAGCTTAGCCCGCGATACAAACAGCAAGGCAGGCTACGAGCAGTACTTC.

There are a few counts of this clone. V gene TRBV5-4 combines with J gene TRBJ2-2, with 8 bases lining up with TRBD2. CDR3 length: 16 amino acids. CDR1 is SGHNT and CDR2 is YYREEE in the germline V gene (reference sequence). Trimming took 1 base from V and 5 from J; bases not matched to a gene: 7. CDR3 nucleotide sequence: TGTGCCAGCAGCTTGATAAGCGGGGGTGCTACCGGGGAGCTGTTTTTT. Translating it yields CASSLISGGATGELFF.

This clone showed up just once. This chain uses TRBV9 with TRBJ1-6; no definite D call. The CDR3 is 15 residues long. Deletions cut 2 bases from V and 0 bases from J, with 6 bases between. Germline V lookup: CDR1 SGDLS, CDR2 YYNGEE. Here the CDR3 DNA reads TGTGCCAGCAGCGTGGCAAGCTCCTATAATTCACCCCTCCACTTT. It is translated as CASSVASSYNSPLHF.

Only one count was recorded for this clone. This chain uses TRBV6-5 with TRBJ1-4, with unresolved D. V was trimmed by 6 bases and J by 0 bases, leaving 5 bases between them. There are 13 residues in the CDR3. CDR1 is MNHEY, CDR2 SVGAGI, per germline. CDR3 in amino acids: CASRRTTNEKLFF. CDR3 coding DNA: TGTGCCAGCAGGAGGACAACTAATGAAAAACTGTTTTTT.

The chain recombines TRBV27 with TRBJ2-2, with 10 bases aligning to TRBD2. J lost 5 bases, V lost 5 bases, and 8 bases had no gene match. The CDR3 consists of 16 residues. Looked up from germline, CDR1 is MNHEY and CDR2 is SMNVEV (reference sequence). The CDR3 sequence is CASSALAGEGTGELFF. The CDR3 DNA reads as TGTGCCAGCAGTGCCCTAGCGGGAGAAGGAACCGGGGAGCTGTTTTTT.

On this clone itself: Distinct nucleotide sequences in the sample also encode this CDR3. J is TRBJ2-1 and V is TRBV9; perhaps TRBD1 as D (6 bases). The CDR3 consists of 14 residues. The ends were cut back, 0 bases at V and 6 bases at J, with 10 bases in the middle. The germline V gene encodes CDR1 SGDLS and CDR2 YYNGEE. Here the CDR3 DNA reads TGTGCCAGCAGCGTAGGAACAGGGTTCAATGAGCAGTTCTTC. Amino acids: CASSVGTGFNEQFF.

A single count supports this clone. The chain couples TRBV6-5 to TRBJ2-2, with D possibly matching TRBD1 (6 bases). Germline lookup yields CDR1 MNHEY and CDR2 SVGAGI. Deletions cut 10 bases from V and 6 bases from J, with 12 bases between. CDR3 length: 12 residues. CDR3 sequence reads: CATDNRAGELFF. The CDR3 DNA sequence: TGTGCCACCGATAACAGGGCCGGGGAGCTGTTTTTT.

V and J are TRBV27 and TRBJ2-7, with TRBD1 identical over 9 bases. Germline V gene lookup returns CDR1 MNHEY and CDR2 SMNVEV (reference sequence). V gave up 6 bases and J gave up 3 bases; unmatched junction bases: 9. This CDR3 spans 15 amino acids. The CDR3 sequence is CASSRTRDRDYEQYF. The CDR3 coding sequence is TGTGCCAGCAGCCGCACCCGGGACAGGGACTACGAGCAGTACTTC.

The genes are TRBV4-1 and TRBJ2-5, with a tentative D call TRBD2 (5 bases). The CDR3 is 14 residues long. Germline V lookup: CDR1 MGHRA, CDR2 YSYEKL. The ends were cut back, 2 bases at V and 7 bases at J, with 14 bases in the middle. The CDR3 DNA is TGCGCCAGCAGCCAAAACAGCGGTGAGTGGACCCAGTACTTC. Translating it yields CASSQNSGEWTQYF.

This chain connects TRBV2 to TRBJ1-1; no definite D call. Germline lookup yields CDR1 SNHLY and CDR2 FYNNEI. This CDR3 is built from 12 residues. The V and J ends lost 5 bases and 8 bases respectively, with 12 bases between them. The CDR3, as DNA: TGTGCCAGCAGTCCAGACGCGGGAGAAGCTTTCTTT. This gives the protein CASSPDAGEAFF.